The 3 T cell receptor beta chains below all came from one sample that was sequenced in a study of shared clonotypes between healthy human individuals. Using immunoSEQ multiplex PCR, the repertoire was profiled, and TCRdb retains in-frame clones only, with some absent. The data contain some 650,000 clones, roughly 97% of them singletons. Sequenced sample: naive CD4+ T cells sorted from blood. As to subset: CD45RA+ positively selected. Receptors were obtained from a woman under 40 in good health.

Concerning this clone: Different DNA sequences within this sample yield the same CDR3. The chain uses TRBV4-3 and TRBJ2-7; TRBD2 aligns across 10 bases. Germline values: CDR1 LGHNA, CDR2 YSLEER. After removal of 1 base from V and 4 bases from J, the junction contained 4 bases not matched to a gene. There are 15 residues in the CDR3. CDR3: CASSQGLAGVYEQYF. CDR3 DNA sequence: TGCGCCAGCAGCCAAGGGCTAGCGGGAGTGTACGAGCAGTACTTC.

This clone showed up just once. The V gene is TRBV5-1, the J gene TRBJ2-2; possible D gene TRBD1, 5 bases. Germline-derived CDR1 and CDR2 are SGHRS and YFSETQ. V lost 6 bases, J lost 5 bases, and 26 bases lay in between. The length of the CDR3 is 18 residues. CDR3 region: CASNLGRGGAAVTGELFF. The DNA for the CDR3 is TGCGCCAGCAACCTGGGGCGTGGTGGGGCGGCCGTTACCGGGGAGCTGTTTTTT. The full variable domain, in which reference TRBV5-1 and TRBJ2-2 provide the parts outside the CDR3, is KAGVTQTPRYLIKTRGQQVTLSCSPISGHRSVSWYQQTPGQGLQFLFEYFSETQRNKGNFPGRFSGRQFSNSRSEMNVSTLELGDSALYLCASNLGRGGAAVTGELFFGEGSRLTVL.

J is TRBJ2-1 and V is TRBV2; D is unclear. With 4 bases removed from V and 5 bases from J, the gap between germline ends came to 12 bases. CDR3 length: 14 residues. CDR1 and CDR2 (germline): SNHLY, FYNNEI. CDR3 region: CASSAQLTNNEQFF. CDR3 coding DNA: TGTGCCAGCAGTGCTCAGTTAACTAACAATGAGCAGTTCTTC.